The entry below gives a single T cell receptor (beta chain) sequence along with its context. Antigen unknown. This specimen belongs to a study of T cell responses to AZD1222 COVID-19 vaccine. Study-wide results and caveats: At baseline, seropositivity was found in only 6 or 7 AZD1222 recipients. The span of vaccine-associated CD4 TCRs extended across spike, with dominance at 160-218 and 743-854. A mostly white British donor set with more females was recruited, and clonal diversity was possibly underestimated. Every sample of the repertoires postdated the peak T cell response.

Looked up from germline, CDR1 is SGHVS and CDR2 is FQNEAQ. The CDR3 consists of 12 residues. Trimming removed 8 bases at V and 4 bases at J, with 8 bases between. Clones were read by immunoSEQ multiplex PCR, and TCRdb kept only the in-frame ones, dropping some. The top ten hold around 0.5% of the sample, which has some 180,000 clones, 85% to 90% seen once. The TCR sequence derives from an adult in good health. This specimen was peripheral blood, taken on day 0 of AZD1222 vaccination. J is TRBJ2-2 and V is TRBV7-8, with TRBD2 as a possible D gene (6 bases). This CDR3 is CASGRGTGELFF. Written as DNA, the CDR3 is TGTGCCAGCGGGCGGGGCACCGGGGAGCTGTTTTTT.